This passage covers 2 T cell receptor beta chains from one sample sequenced in a study of vaccination and CD4 T cells after COVID-19. The antigens these receptors bind are not known. Regarding treatment: roughly nine-day PBMC culture with coronavirus spike peptide pools or control peptides (ViraFEST assay). Sequenced with the Oncomine TCR Beta short-read assay was DNA taken from cultured CD4+ T cells. TCRdb independently ran MiXCR on the PCR reads; one entry per CDR3 protein. The sample yields some 10,000 distinct CDR3 sequences, around 20% seen once. Sequenced material: CD4+ T cells from blood, cultured in vitro, taken after SARS-CoV-2 vaccination. These receptors were taken from a human donor who had recovered from COVID-19.

Sample share makes this clonotype medium-sized (0.01 to 0.1%). The chain combines TRBV7-2 with TRBJ2-5; no firm D call. Trimming removed 4 bases from V and 7 bases from J, with 13 bases in between. This CDR3 spans 13 amino acids. CDR1 is SGHTA and CDR2 is FQGNSA in the germline V gene. The CDR3: CASSSSIQATQYF. CDR3 coding DNA: TGTGCCAGCAGCTCCTCTATCCAGGCGACCCAGTACTTC.

By share of the sample, this clonotype is medium-sized. The chain has TRBV7-9 and TRBJ2-2, with D maybe TRBD2 (5 bases). CDR1 is SEHNR and CDR2 is FQNEAQ in the germline V gene (reference sequence). The CDR3 length is 12 residues. Deletions cut 6 bases from V and 11 bases from J, with 13 bases between. In DNA, the CDR3 is TGTGCCAGCAGGACTAACGGTATCGAGCTGTTTTTT. The encoded protein is CASRTNGIELFF.